Given below is one T cell receptor beta chain in context. What it binds is not known. These data come from a study of CD8+ T cells in alopecia areata. Sequencing used cDNA as its template, made by extracting RNA and reverse transcribing it. The assay was immunoSEQ multiplex PCR, and TCRdb's table has in-frame clones only and misses some. The sample shows about 120,000 clones, about 50% of them seen only once. General study results and limits: Normal scalp showed lower clonality than lesional scalp, especially alopecia totalis/universalis. Mice showed clearer TCR sharing than patients did, a gap that was possibly HLA-related.

The germline V and J ends were trimmed by 2 bases and 2 bases, with 16 bases remaining between them. The V gene's germline CDR1 is GTSNPN and CDR2 SVGIG (reference sequence). The CDR3 has 17 amino acids. The study team obtained lesional scalp punch biopsies and peripheral blood from alopecia areata patients. Sequencing was carried out using NKG2D-low CD8+ T cells sorted from blood. The gene calls are TRBV30 and TRBJ2-6; weak D call: TRBD2 (6 bases). This sequence originates from a human donor with alopecia areata. CDR3 nucleotide sequence: TGTGCCTGGAGTCGTAGGGACTTCCAGACTGGGGCCAACGTCCTGACTTTC. This sequence encodes CAWSRRDFQTGANVLTF.